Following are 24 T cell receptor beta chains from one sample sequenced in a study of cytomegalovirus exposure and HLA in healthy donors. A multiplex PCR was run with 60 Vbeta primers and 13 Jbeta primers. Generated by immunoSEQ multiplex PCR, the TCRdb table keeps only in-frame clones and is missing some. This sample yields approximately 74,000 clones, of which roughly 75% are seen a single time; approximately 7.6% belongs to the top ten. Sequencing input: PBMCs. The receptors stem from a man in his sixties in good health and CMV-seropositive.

The CDR3 here is CASSDPLGIGGRNSPLHF. The CDR3 nucleotides are TGTGCCAGCAGTGATCCCTTAGGTATCGGGGGGCGGAATTCACCCCTCCACTTT. The rearrangement links TRBV2 to TRBJ1-6; tentative D call: TRBD1 (6 bases). The CDR3 runs to 18 residues. Germline lookup yields CDR1 SNHLY and CDR2 FYNNEI. V was pared by 3 bases and J by 7 bases, with 22 bases between.

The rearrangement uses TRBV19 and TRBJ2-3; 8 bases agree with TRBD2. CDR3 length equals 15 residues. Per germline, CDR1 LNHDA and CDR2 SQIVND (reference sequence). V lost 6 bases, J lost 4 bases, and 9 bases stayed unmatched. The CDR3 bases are TGTGCCAGTAGCGGGAGAGCGGGAGACCCAGATACGCAGTATTTT. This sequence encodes CASSGRAGDPDTQYF.

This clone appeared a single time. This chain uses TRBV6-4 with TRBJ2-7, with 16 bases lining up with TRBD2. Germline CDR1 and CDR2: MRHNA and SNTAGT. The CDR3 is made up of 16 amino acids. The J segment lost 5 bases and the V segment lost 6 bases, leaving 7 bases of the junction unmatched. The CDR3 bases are TGTGCCAGCAGCCCGGGACTAGCGGGAGGGCGAGACGAGCAGTACTTC. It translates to CASSPGLAGGRDEQYF.

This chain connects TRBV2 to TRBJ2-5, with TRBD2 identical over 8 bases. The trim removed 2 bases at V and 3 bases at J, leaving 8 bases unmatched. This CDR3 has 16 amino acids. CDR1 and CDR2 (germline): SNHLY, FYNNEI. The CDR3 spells CASSERSSGSEETQYF. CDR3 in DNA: TGTGCCAGCAGTGAAAGGTCCAGCGGGAGTGAAGAGACCCAGTACTTC.

DNA of the CDR3: TGTGCCAGCATTTCCGGGACAGGGAACTACGAGCAGTACTTC. Its translation: CASISGTGNYEQYF. The genes are TRBV7-9 and TRBJ2-5, with 9 bases lining up with TRBD1. The J call may be mistaken, given a closer DNA end match to TRBJ2-7. CDR3 length equals 14 residues. Germline CDR1 reads SEHNR; CDR2 reads FQNEAQ (reference sequence).

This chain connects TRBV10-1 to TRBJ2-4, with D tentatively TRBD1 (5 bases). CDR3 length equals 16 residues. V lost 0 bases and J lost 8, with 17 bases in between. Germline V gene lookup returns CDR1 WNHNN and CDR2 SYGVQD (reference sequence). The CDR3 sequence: CASSESAGLVRDIQYF. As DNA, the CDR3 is TGCGCCAGCAGTGAGTCTGCAGGGTTGGTTAGGGACATTCAGTACTTC.

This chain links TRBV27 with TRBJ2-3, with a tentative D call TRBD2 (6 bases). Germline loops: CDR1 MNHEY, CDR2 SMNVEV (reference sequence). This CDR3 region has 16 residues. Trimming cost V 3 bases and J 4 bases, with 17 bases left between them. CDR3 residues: CASSFSRFGGADTQYF. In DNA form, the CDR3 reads TGTGCCAGCAGTTTTAGCAGATTCGGAGGGGCAGATACGCAGTATTTT.

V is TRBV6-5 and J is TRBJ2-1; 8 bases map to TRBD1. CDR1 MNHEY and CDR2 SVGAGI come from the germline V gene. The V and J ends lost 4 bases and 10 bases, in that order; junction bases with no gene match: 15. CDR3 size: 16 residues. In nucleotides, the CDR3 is TGTGCCAGCAGTTTGACAGGGGCCGTAAACAGAAACGAGCAGTTCTTC. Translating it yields CASSLTGAVNRNEQFF.

Written as DNA, the CDR3 is TGTGCCAGCAGCCAACCCTCAAGCCCGCGGAACTATGGCTACACCTTC. Protein: CASSQPSSPRNYGYTF. The chain joins TRBV7-8 to TRBJ1-2; unclear D gene. The V end lost 5 bases, the J end lost 2 bases, and 18 bases lay between the germline ends. Looked up from germline, CDR1 is SGHVS and CDR2 is FQNEAQ. This CDR3 is 16 amino acids long.

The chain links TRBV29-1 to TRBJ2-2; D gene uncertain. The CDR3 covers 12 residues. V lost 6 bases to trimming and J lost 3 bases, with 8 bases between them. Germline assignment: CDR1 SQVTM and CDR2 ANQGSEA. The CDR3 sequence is CSVSTDTGELFF. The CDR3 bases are TGCAGCGTGTCAACAGACACCGGGGAGCTGTTTTTT.

CDR3 in DNA: TGTGCCAGCAGACTGACAGGCAGTGTCTCCGGCTACGAGCAGTACTTC. Protein: CASRLTGSVSGYEQYF. The V gene is TRBV27, the J gene TRBJ2-7; tentatively, D is TRBD1 (6 bases). This CDR3 is 16 amino acids long. CDR1 MNHEY and CDR2 SMNVEV come from the germline V gene (reference sequence). Trimming cost V 6 bases and J 3 bases, with 21 bases left between them.

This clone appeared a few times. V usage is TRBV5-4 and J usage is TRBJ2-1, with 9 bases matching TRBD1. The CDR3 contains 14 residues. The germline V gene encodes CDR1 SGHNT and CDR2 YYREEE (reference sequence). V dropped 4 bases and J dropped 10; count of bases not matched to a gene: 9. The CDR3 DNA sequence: TGTGCCAGCAGCACGAGACAGGGGGAATGGGAGCAGTTCTTC. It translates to CASSTRQGEWEQFF.

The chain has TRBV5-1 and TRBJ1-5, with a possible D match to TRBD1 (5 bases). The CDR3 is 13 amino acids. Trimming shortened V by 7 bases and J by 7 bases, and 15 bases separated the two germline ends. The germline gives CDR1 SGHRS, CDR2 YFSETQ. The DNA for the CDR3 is TGCGCCAGCTCTTTCCAGGGTGGCCAGCCCCAGCATTTT. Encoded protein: CASSFQGGQPQHF.

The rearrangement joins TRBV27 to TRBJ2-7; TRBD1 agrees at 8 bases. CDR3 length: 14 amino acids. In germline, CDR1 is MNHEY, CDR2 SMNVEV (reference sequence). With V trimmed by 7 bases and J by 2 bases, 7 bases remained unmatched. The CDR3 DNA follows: TGTGCCAGCATTCCCGGGACAGGCCCCTACGAGCAGTACTTC. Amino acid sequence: CASIPGTGPYEQYF.

The CDR3 DNA sequence: TGTGCCAGCAGTCGGAACAGGGGGGCGACAGATACGCAGTATTTT. Translating it yields CASSRNRGATDTQYF. This chain joins TRBV11-3 and TRBJ2-3; 8 bases align to TRBD1. Germline CDR1 reads SGHNT; CDR2 reads YENEEA. CDR3 size: 15 residues. J was trimmed by 3 bases and V by 6 bases; bases with no gene match: 8.

DNA of the CDR3: TGTGCCAGCAGCTCCGACAGGGGGAAATACAATGAGCAGTTCTTC. Its translation: CASSSDRGKYNEQFF. This chain uses TRBV11-3 with TRBJ2-1; 9 bases match TRBD1. The V gene's germline CDR1 is SGHNT and CDR2 YENEEA. The junction had 5 bases not matched to a gene; V was cut back by 4 bases and J by 4 bases. The CDR3 extends over 15 amino acids. Complete variable domain (other parts from reference TRBV11-3 and TRBJ2-1): EAGVVQSPRYKIIEKKQPVAFWCNPISGHNTLYWYLQNLGQGPELLIRYENEEAVDDSQLPKDRFSAERLKGVDSTLKIQPAELGDSAVYLCASSSDRGKYNEQFFGPGTRLTVL.

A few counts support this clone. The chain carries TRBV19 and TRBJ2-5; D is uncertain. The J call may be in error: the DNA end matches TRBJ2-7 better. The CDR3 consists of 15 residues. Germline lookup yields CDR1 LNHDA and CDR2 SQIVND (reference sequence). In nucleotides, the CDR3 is TGTGCCAGTAGTTCGGTATGGCGGAGTGGGTACGAGCAGTACTTC. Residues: CASSSVWRSGYEQYF.

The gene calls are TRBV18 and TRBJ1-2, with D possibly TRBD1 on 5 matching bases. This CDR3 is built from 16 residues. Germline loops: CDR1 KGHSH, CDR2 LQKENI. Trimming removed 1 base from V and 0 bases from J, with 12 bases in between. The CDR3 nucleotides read TGTGCCAGCTCACCACGCCAGGGTCTAGCTAACTATGGCTACACCTTC. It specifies CASSPRQGLANYGYTF.

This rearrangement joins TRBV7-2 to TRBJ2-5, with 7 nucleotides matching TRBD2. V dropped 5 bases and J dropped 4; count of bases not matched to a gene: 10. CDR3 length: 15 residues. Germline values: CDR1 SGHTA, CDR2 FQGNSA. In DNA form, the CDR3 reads TGTGCCAGCAGCCCGACCGGACTAGTCGGAGAGACCCAGTACTTC. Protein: CASSPTGLVGETQYF.

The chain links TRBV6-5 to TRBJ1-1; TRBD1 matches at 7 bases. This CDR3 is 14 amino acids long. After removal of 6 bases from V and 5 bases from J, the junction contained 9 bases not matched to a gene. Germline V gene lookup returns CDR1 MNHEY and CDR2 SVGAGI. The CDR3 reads CASRGGGVRTEAFF. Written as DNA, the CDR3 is TGTGCCAGCAGAGGAGGGGGCGTAAGGACTGAAGCTTTCTTT.

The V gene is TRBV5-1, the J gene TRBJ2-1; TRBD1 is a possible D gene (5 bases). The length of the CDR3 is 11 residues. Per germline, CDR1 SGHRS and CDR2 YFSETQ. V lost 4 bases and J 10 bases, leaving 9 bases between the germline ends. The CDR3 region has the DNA TGCGCCAGCAGCATCGACAGCGAGCAGTTCTTC. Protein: CASSIDSEQFF.

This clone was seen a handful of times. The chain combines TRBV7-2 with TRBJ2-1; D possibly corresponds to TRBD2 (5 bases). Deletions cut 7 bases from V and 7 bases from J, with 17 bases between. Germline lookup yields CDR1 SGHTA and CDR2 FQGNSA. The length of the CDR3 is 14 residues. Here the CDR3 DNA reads TGTGCCAGCACCCCGGAACTAGTGGTAAATGAGCAGTTCTTC. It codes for CASTPELVVNEQFF.

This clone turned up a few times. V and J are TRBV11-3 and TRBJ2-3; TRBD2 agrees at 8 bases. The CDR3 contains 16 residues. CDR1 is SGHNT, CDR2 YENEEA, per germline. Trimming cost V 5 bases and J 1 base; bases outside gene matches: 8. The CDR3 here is CASSPGLDSRTDTQYF. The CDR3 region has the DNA TGTGCCAGCAGCCCGGGACTAGATAGTCGCACAGATACGCAGTATTTT.

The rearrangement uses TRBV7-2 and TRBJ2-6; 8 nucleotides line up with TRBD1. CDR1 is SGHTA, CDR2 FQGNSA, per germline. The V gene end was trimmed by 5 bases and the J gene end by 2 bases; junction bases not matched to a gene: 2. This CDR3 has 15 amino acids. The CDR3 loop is CASSRQGTGANVLTF. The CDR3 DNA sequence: TGTGCCAGCAGCCGACAGGGGACTGGGGCCAACGTCCTGACTTTC.